The next 30 T cell receptor beta chains were all read from a single sample in a study of blood T cell repertoires in COVID-19. This table comes from immunoSEQ multiplex PCR, and its TCRdb copy is limited to in-frame clones, with some not included. The sample includes 400,000 or so clones, about 89% of them seen just once. The sample was PBMCs or T cells enriched from blood (not recorded which). Receptor source: a man aged 35-49 years in a cohort exposed to, infected with or recovered from COVID-19 (not recorded which).

The chain links TRBV19 to TRBJ1-1; possible D gene TRBD1, 6 bases. The CDR3 is 16 amino acids. V lost 4 bases, J lost 1 base, and 16 bases lay in between. The germline V gene encodes CDR1 LNHDA and CDR2 SQIVND (reference sequence). The CDR3 DNA reads as TGTGCCAGTAGTACACAAACAGGGCTCGAGAACACTGAAGCTTTCTTT. Protein product: CASSTQTGLENTEAFF.

The genes are TRBV12-5 and TRBJ2-3; 11 bases line up with TRBD1. CDR3 length: 15 amino acids. In germline, CDR1 is LGHNT, CDR2 FRNRAP. The V gene end was trimmed by 7 bases and the J gene end by 2 bases; junction bases not matched to a gene: 5. The CDR3 sequence: CASAQGQGVTDTQYF. The CDR3 nucleotides are TGTGCTAGTGCACAGGGACAGGGGGTCACAGATACGCAGTATTTT.

The rearrangement uses TRBV29-1 and TRBJ2-3, with D possibly TRBD2 on 6 matching bases. Per germline, CDR1 SQVTM and CDR2 ANQGSEA. V was shortened by 1 base and J by 4 bases, with 27 bases between the two germline ends. The length of the CDR3 is 19 residues. CDR3 residues: CSVEVRELLRFSVADTQYF. CDR3 coding DNA: TGCAGCGTTGAAGTTCGGGAGCTCCTTAGGTTTAGTGTAGCAGATACGCAGTATTTT.

DNA of the CDR3: TGTGCCACCAGTGATCACTACGAGCAGTACTTC. Its protein product is CATSDHYEQYF. The chain employs TRBV24-1 and TRBJ2-7; D unresolved. The CDR3 runs 11 residues. From germline, CDR1 is KGHDR and CDR2 SFDVKD. The ends were cut back, 3 bases at V and 3 bases at J, with 2 bases in the middle.

V and J are TRBV6-5 and TRBJ2-7, with D possibly TRBD1 on 8 matching bases. Trimming left V 4 bases short and J 4 bases short, with 17 bases between. This CDR3 is built from 15 residues. Germline lookup yields CDR1 MNHEY and CDR2 SVGAGI. CDR3 protein: CASSSSGTGEYEQYF. The DNA of the CDR3 is TGTGCCAGCAGTTCCAGCGGGACAGGTGAATACGAGCAGTACTTC.

The CDR3 protein is CASRPTSGLDNEQFF. The CDR3 DNA follows: TGTGCCAGCAGGCCCACTAGCGGGCTTGACAATGAGCAGTTCTTC. The rearrangement uses TRBV7-6 and TRBJ2-1; 9 bases fit TRBD2. The CDR3 loop spans 15 amino acids. The V and J ends lost 6 bases and 5 bases, in that order; junction bases with no gene match: 8. The germline V gene has CDR1 SGHVS and CDR2 FNYEAQ.

The J gene is TRBJ2-7, the V gene TRBV11-2; 9 bases line up with TRBD2. J was trimmed by 5 bases and V by 5 bases; bases with no gene match: 7. Germline values: CDR1 SGHAT, CDR2 FQNNGV. The CDR3 loop spans 14 amino acids. The CDR3 loop reads CASSLGLARNEQYF. In DNA form, the CDR3 reads TGTGCCAGCAGCCTGGGACTAGCTCGGAACGAGCAGTACTTC.

This clone was picked up one time. This chain joins TRBV15 and TRBJ1-2; the match to TRBD1 covers 8 bases. After removal of 0 bases from V and 0 bases from J, the junction contained 3 bases not matched to a gene. Per the germline V gene, CDR1 is LNHNV and CDR2 is YYDKDF (reference sequence). This CDR3 comprises 16 residues. The CDR3 nucleotides are TGTGCCACCAGCAGAGATGACAGGGGCGCTAACTATGGCTACACCTTC. Amino acid sequence: CATSRDDRGANYGYTF.

The rearrangement uses TRBV18 and TRBJ1-1; TRBD1 agrees at 11 bases. CDR1 is KGHSH, CDR2 LQKENI, per germline. V lost 0 bases, J lost 3 bases, and 3 bases stayed unmatched. CDR3 size: 16 residues. The CDR3 protein is CASSPPGQGDDTEAFF. CDR3 nucleotides: TGTGCCAGCTCACCACCGGGACAGGGGGATGACACTGAAGCTTTCTTT.

V and J are TRBV3-1 (or the pseudogene TRBV3-2) and TRBJ2-5, with D unclear. CDR1 and CDR2 from the germline V gene are LGHDT and YNNKEL (reference sequence). The V end was cut by 3 bases, the J end by 5 bases, with 10 bases between. CDR3 length: 13 residues. The CDR3 DNA sequence: TGTGCCAGCAGCCAGGGCGACCGGGAGACCCAGTACTTC. Protein sequence: CASSQGDRETQYF.

This chain uses TRBV5-1 with TRBJ2-1; D remains ambiguous. Deletions cut 4 bases from V and 2 bases from J, with 7 bases between. CDR3 length equals 13 residues. Germline loops: CDR1 SGHRS, CDR2 YFSETQ. The CDR3 loop is CASSLLPYNEQFF. CDR3 nucleotides: TGCGCCAGCAGCCTACTACCCTACAATGAGCAGTTCTTC.

The chain is built from TRBV14 and TRBJ1-1; D may be TRBD1 (6 bases). With 4 bases removed from V and 5 bases from J, the gap between germline ends came to 14 bases. Germline V gene sequence: CDR1 SGHDN, CDR2 FVKESK. The CDR3 loop spans 14 amino acids. The CDR3 loop is CASSLRGAWTEAFF. As DNA, the CDR3 is TGTGCCAGCAGCCTGCGGGGGGCATGGACTGAAGCTTTCTTT.

This sequence joins TRBV7-2 and TRBJ1-2, with a possible D match to TRBD1 (5 bases). Deletions cut 5 bases from V and 4 bases from J, with 14 bases between. This CDR3 region has 14 residues. CDR1 is SGHTA and CDR2 is FQGNSA in the germline V gene. Here the CDR3 reads CASSILGVPYGYTF. For the CDR3, the DNA is TGTGCCAGCAGCATCTTAGGGGTTCCCTATGGCTACACCTTC.

The chain uses TRBV7-8 and TRBJ1-6, with D hard to call. CDR3 length: 17 amino acids. The V end was cut by 1 base, the J end by 0 bases, with 10 bases between. Germline V gives CDR1 SGHVS, CDR2 FQNEAQ. The CDR3 DNA reads TGTGCCAGCAGCTTAGACGGGAAGAGCTCCTATAATTCACCCCTCCACTTT. As protein: CASSLDGKSSYNSPLHF.

This chain links TRBV28 with TRBJ1-3, with D tentatively TRBD1 (5 bases). The ends were cut back, 4 bases at V and 3 bases at J, with 7 bases in the middle. CDR3 length equals 13 residues. Looked up from germline, CDR1 is MDHEN and CDR2 is SYDVKM. As DNA, the CDR3 is TGTGCCAGCAGTTCAGGGATTGGAAACACCATATATTTT. The encoded protein is CASSSGIGNTIYF.

The rearrangement uses TRBV19 and TRBJ1-4, with D tentatively TRBD1 (5 bases). V gave up 3 bases and J gave up 6 bases, with 11 bases separating them. Germline loops: CDR1 LNHDA, CDR2 SQIVND (reference sequence). CDR3 length: 14 residues. CDR3 loop: CASSMGRGHEKLFF. In DNA, the CDR3 is TGTGCCAGTAGTATGGGGCGGGGCCATGAAAAACTGTTTTTT.

V and J are TRBV7-9 and TRBJ1-2; no reliable D call. The V and J ends lost 3 bases and 4 bases respectively, with 12 bases between them. The CDR3 consists of 14 residues. Germline CDR1 SEHNR, CDR2 FQNEAQ (reference sequence). CDR3 sequence reads: CASSFGPRFYGYTF. The CDR3 DNA reads as TGTGCCAGCAGCTTTGGCCCACGCTTCTATGGCTACACCTTC.

V and J are TRBV5-1 and TRBJ2-4; TRBD2 is a possible D gene (6 bases). Germline values: CDR1 SGHRS, CDR2 YFSETQ. The CDR3 loop spans 17 amino acids. The V end lost 1 base, the J end lost 4 bases, and 18 bases lay between the germline ends. The CDR3 DNA sequence: TGCGCCAGCAGCTTGACAGTCGAATCTAGCGAAAAAAACATTCAGTACTTC. Translated, it gives CASSLTVESSEKNIQYF.

The chain employs TRBV20-1 and TRBJ1-2; weak D call: TRBD1 (6 bases). The CDR3 sequence is 14 residues long. Per germline, CDR1 DFQATT and CDR2 SNEGSKA (reference sequence). V was pared by 3 bases and J by 3 bases, with 14 bases between. CDR3 protein: CSASPRDIHYGYTF. CDR3 nucleotide sequence: TGCAGTGCTAGTCCCCGGGACATACACTATGGCTACACCTTC.

The chain recombines TRBV27 with TRBJ2-1; D perhaps matches TRBD1 (5 bases). V shed 5 bases and J shed 6 bases, with 8 bases lying between them. The germline gives CDR1 MNHEY, CDR2 SMNVEV (reference sequence). There are 12 residues in the CDR3. The CDR3: CASSGDSNEQFF. CDR3 coding DNA: TGTGCCAGCAGTGGAGACAGCAATGAGCAGTTCTTC.

The chain employs TRBV14 and TRBJ2-1; no clear D gene. Germline V lookup: CDR1 SGHDN, CDR2 FVKESK. This CDR3 has 13 amino acids. V was shortened by 0 bases and J by 9 bases, with 9 bases between the two germline ends. Written as DNA, the CDR3 is TGTGCCAGCAGCCAAGAATTGAGAAGTGAGCAGTTCTTC. Protein sequence: CASSQELRSEQFF.

The V and J genes are TRBV6-5 and TRBJ2-7, with a tentative D call TRBD1 (6 bases). V was pared by 6 bases and J by 5 bases, with 17 bases between. Germline lookup yields CDR1 MNHEY and CDR2 SVGAGI. The CDR3 runs 14 residues. Here the CDR3 DNA reads TGTGCCAGCAGAGCACAGGGAAGGTTTGACGAGCAGTACTTC. Protein: CASRAQGRFDEQYF.

In DNA form, the CDR3 reads TGTGCCAGTGGACAGAAAATCAACACTGAAGCTTTCTTT. This encodes CASGQKINTEAFF. V usage is TRBV19 and J usage is TRBJ1-1; perhaps TRBD1 as D (6 bases). Germline CDR1 LNHDA, CDR2 SQIVND (reference sequence). V was shortened by 8 bases and J by 2 bases, with 12 bases between the two germline ends. The CDR3 consists of 13 residues.

This rearrangement joins TRBV5-4 to TRBJ1-2; 8 nucleotides line up with TRBD1. Per germline, CDR1 SGHNT and CDR2 YYREEE (reference sequence). Trimming removed 0 bases from V and 1 base from J; junction bases left unmatched: 5. This CDR3 is built from 16 residues. The CDR3 loop is CASSLAGQGLNYGYTF. The DNA for the CDR3 is TGTGCCAGCAGCTTGGCCGGACAGGGACTTAACTATGGCTACACCTTC.

The rearrangement uses TRBV27 and TRBJ1-2; tentative D call: TRBD1 (5 bases). CDR1 and CDR2 (germline): MNHEY, SMNVEV (reference sequence). Trimming pared 2 bases from V and 3 bases from J, leaving 7 bases between. The CDR3 is made up of 13 amino acids. For the CDR3, the DNA is TGTGCCAGCAGTTTAACCAGGGACTATGGCTACACCTTC. Amino acids: CASSLTRDYGYTF.

The sample holds a few counts of this clone. The CDR3 DNA follows: TGCGCCAGCAGCTCGCAGGGGGTCGGAGATACGCAGTATTTT. Translating gives CASSSQGVGDTQYF. The chain is built from TRBV5-1 and TRBJ2-3; 7 bases are shared with TRBD1. The CDR3 is made up of 14 amino acids. Germline CDR1 and CDR2: SGHRS and YFSETQ. V gave up 3 bases and J gave up 5 bases; unmatched junction bases: 6.

The chain has TRBV18 and TRBJ1-5; 8 bases map to TRBD1. Germline trimming cut 3 bases from V and 0 bases from J; bases unmatched to any gene: 4. The CDR3 contains 16 residues. CDR1 and CDR2 from the germline V gene are KGHSH and LQKENI. The CDR3 loop is CASSPGQADSNQPQHF. CDR3 sequence (DNA): TGTGCCAGCTCACCGGGACAGGCGGATAGCAATCAGCCCCAGCATTTT.

This clone appeared a single time. The V gene is TRBV5-4, the J gene TRBJ1-1, with a possible D match to TRBD1 (5 bases). CDR3 length: 15 residues. Trimming removed 0 bases at V and 4 bases at J, with 13 bases between. Germline V gene sequence: CDR1 SGHNT, CDR2 YYREEE (reference sequence). CDR3 in DNA: TGTGCCAGCAGCTTGGGCACGGTAGGGGCCACTGAAGCTTTCTTT. It translates to CASSLGTVGATEAFF. The full variable domain, completed using reference TRBV5-4 and TRBJ1-1, is ETGVTQSPTHLIKTRGQQVTLRCSSQSGHNTVSWYQQALGQGPQFIFQYYREEENGRGNFPPRFSGLQFPNYSSELNVNALELDDSALYLCASSLGTVGATEAFFGQGTRLTVV.

The chain employs TRBV5-1 and TRBJ2-7, with TRBD2 matching 11 bases. The CDR3 is 16 amino acids. CDR1 is SGHRS, CDR2 YFSETQ, per germline. V lost 1 base to trimming and J lost 4 bases; unmatched junction nucleotides: 7. The CDR3: CASSLSFGTSGYEQYF. The CDR3 DNA reads as TGCGCCAGCAGCTTGTCGTTCGGGACTAGCGGTTACGAGCAGTACTTC.

V is TRBV19 and J is TRBJ2-7; D is perhaps TRBD2 (7 bases). V dropped 6 bases and J dropped 6 bases, with 15 bases sitting between them. CDR1 LNHDA and CDR2 SQIVND come from the germline V gene (reference sequence). The CDR3 consists of 13 residues. In DNA form, the CDR3 reads TGTGCCAGTAGGTTTGCGGGGGCCGGCGAGCAGTACTTC. Translated, it gives CASRFAGAGEQYF.